One and the same sample provided the 11 T cell receptor beta chains below, sequenced in a study of cytomegalovirus exposure and HLA in healthy donors. PCR employed 60 Vbeta and 13 Jbeta primers. The repertoire was sequenced with immunoSEQ multiplex PCR; TCRdb's copy has only in-frame clones and lacks some. The sample includes about 210,000 clones, almost 80% of them seen just once. Sequencing input: PBMCs. These receptors were taken from a male donor in good health and CMV-seronegative.

The V gene is TRBV6-4, the J gene TRBJ1-1; 9 bases line up with TRBD1. J was trimmed by 5 bases and V by 4 bases; bases with no gene match: 5. The germline CDR1 and CDR2 sequences are MRHNA and SNTAGT. This CDR3 is built from 14 residues. CDR3 residues: CASSAKTGGTEAFF. The CDR3 coding sequence is TGTGCCAGCAGTGCCAAGACAGGGGGGACTGAAGCTTTCTTT.

The chain combines TRBV19 with TRBJ2-7, with 7 positions matching TRBD2. Germline V gene sequence: CDR1 LNHDA, CDR2 SQIVND (reference sequence). This CDR3 is built from 17 residues. Unmatched junction bases numbered 12, after V lost 4 bases and J lost 0 bases. DNA of the CDR3: TGTGCCAGTAGTAAAGTAATTTTGCGGGGGAGCTCCTACGAGCAGTACTTC. This codes for CASSKVILRGSSYEQYF.

The chain recombines TRBV6-5 with TRBJ1-5; no reliable D call. The V and J ends lost 7 bases and 1 base respectively, with 11 bases between them. Per germline, CDR1 MNHEY and CDR2 SVGAGI. The CDR3 consists of 14 residues. CDR3 sequence: CASTTPGSNQPQHF. The CDR3 nucleotides read TGTGCCAGCACCACCCCGGGGAGCAATCAGCCCCAGCATTTT.

This chain uses TRBV6-1 with TRBJ2-7; D gene uncertain. The CDR3 is made up of 15 amino acids. Per the germline V gene, CDR1 is MNHNS and CDR2 is SASEGT. Trimming left V 5 bases short and J 0 bases short, with 14 bases between. Written as DNA, the CDR3 is TGTGCCAGCAGTACCCTCCCGGGTAGCTCCTACGAGCAGTACTTC. This gives the protein CASSTLPGSSYEQYF.

The V and J genes are TRBV5-1 and TRBJ2-7; 8 positions agree with TRBD2. The CDR3 totals 14 residues. V gave up 1 base and J gave up 3 bases; unmatched junction bases: 3. CDR1 and CDR2 from the germline V gene are SGHRS and YFSETQ. The DNA of the CDR3 is TGCGCCAGCAGCTTGTCGGCGGGGGGCTACGAGCAGTACTTC. Translation: CASSLSAGGYEQYF.

V gene TRBV6-1 combines with J gene TRBJ1-2, with D maybe TRBD1 (6 bases). This CDR3 spans 14 amino acids. CDR1 is MNHNS and CDR2 is SASEGT in the germline V gene. V was clipped by 2 bases and J by 7 bases, with 14 bases between them. The CDR3 coding sequence is TGTGCCAGCAGTGAATTTACAGGGTTGTCTGGCTACACCTTC. Protein product: CASSEFTGLSGYTF.

The chain has TRBV28 and TRBJ1-2; 7 nucleotides match TRBD1. The germline V gene has CDR1 MDHEN and CDR2 SYDVKM. The CDR3 totals 14 residues. Trimming took 6 bases from V and 8 from J; bases not matched to a gene: 12. CDR3 DNA: TGTGCCAGCAGGCCGACAGGGTTGAAGGCCGGCTACACCTTC. It is translated as CASRPTGLKAGYTF.

The CDR3 protein is CASSGQARGEQYF. CDR3 sequence (DNA): TGTGCCAGCAGTGGACAGGCGAGGGGAGAGCAGTACTTC. The chain uses TRBV6-4 and TRBJ2-7; tentatively, D is TRBD1 (6 bases). V gave up 4 bases and J gave up 7 bases, with 14 bases separating them. The CDR3 totals 13 residues. Germline assignment: CDR1 MRHNA and CDR2 SNTAGT.

The chain carries TRBV5-1 and TRBJ2-3; D perhaps matches TRBD2 (7 bases). Germline-derived CDR1 and CDR2 are SGHRS and YFSETQ. This CDR3 is 15 amino acids long. Between the trimmed V and J ends, which lost 4 bases and 6 bases, there was a span of 18 bases. The CDR3 nucleotides read TGCGCCAGCAGCCTGGGGGGGCAGTCGAGCGATACGCAGTATTTT. Translation gives CASSLGGQSSDTQYF.

The V call is TRBV7-2, the J call TRBJ2-7; D may be TRBD1 (5 bases). Trimming left V 4 bases short and J 2 bases short, with 9 bases between. The germline V gene has CDR1 SGHTA and CDR2 FQGNSA. The CDR3 extends over 13 amino acids. Here the CDR3 DNA reads TGTGCCAGCAGCTCAGGGCCCACCTACGAGCAGTACTTC. Its protein product is CASSSGPTYEQYF.

This clone was counted between two and nine times. This rearrangement joins TRBV28 to TRBJ1-2; D is undetermined. V shed 3 bases and J shed 7 bases, with 9 bases lying between them. This CDR3 has 12 residues. CDR1 and CDR2 (germline): MDHEN, SYDVKM. DNA for the CDR3: TGTGCCAGCAGTTTGTCAGTCCCTGGCTACACCTTC. It translates to CASSLSVPGYTF.